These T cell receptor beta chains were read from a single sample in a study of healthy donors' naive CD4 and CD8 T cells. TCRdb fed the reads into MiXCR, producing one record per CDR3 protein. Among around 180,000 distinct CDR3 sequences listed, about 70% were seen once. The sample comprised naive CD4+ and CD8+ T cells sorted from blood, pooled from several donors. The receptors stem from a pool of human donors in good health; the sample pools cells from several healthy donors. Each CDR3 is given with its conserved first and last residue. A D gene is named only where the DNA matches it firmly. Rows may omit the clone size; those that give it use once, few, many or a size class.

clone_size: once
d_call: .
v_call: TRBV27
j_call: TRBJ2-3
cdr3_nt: TGTGCCAGCAGTCGGGGTTCTAGCACAGATACGCAGTATTTT
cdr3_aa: CASSRGSSTDTQYF

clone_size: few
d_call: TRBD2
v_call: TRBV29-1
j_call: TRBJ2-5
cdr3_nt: TGCAGCGTTGAAGGAGGTAGCGGGTACCAAGAGACCCAGTACTTC
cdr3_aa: CSVEGGSGYQETQYF

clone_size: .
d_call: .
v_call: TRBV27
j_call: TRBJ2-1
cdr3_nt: TGTGCCAGCAGTTTATCTAGCGCGCGGGAGCAGTTCTTC
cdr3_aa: CASSLSSAREQFF

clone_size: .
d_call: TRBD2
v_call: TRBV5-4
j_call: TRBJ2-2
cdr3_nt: TGTGCCAGCAGCCCTGGGCTAGCGGGGGCTACCGGGGAGCTGTTTTTT
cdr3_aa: CASSPGLAGATGELFF

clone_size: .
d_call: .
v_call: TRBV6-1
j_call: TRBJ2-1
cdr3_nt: TGTGCCAGCAGTGAAGCTGCAGGTCGGAATGAGCAGTTCTTC
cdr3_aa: CASSEAAGRNEQFF

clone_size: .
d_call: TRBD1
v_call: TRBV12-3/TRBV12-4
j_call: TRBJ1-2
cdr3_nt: TGTGCCAGCAGCCCCGACAGGGTCCATGGCTACACCTTC
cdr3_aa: CASSPDRVHGYTF

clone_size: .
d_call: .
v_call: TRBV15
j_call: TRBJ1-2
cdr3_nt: TGTGCCACCAGCCATACGGGGACCTATGGCTACACCTTC
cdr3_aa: CATSHTGTYGYTF

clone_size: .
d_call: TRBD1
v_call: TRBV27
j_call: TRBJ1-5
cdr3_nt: TGTGCCAGCAGTTTAACTGGGACAGGGAATCAGCCCCAGCATTTT
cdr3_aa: CASSLTGTGNQPQHF

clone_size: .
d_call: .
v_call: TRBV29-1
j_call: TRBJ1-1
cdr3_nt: TGCAGCGCCCGACAGGTCACTGAAGCTTTCTTT
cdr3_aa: CSARQVTEAFF

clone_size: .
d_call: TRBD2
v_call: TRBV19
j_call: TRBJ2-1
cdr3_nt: TGTGCCAGTAGTATCCACGGCGGGAGGGCCTACAATGAGCAGTTCTTC
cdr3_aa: CASSIHGGRAYNEQFF

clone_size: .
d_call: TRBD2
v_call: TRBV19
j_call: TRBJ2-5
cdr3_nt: TGTGCCAGTAGTATGATGCTAGCGGCAGAGACCCAGTACTTC
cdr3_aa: CASSMMLAAETQYF

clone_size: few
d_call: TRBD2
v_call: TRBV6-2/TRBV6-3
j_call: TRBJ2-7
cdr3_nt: TGTGCCAGCAGTTTGGACAGCGGGAGGGCAAACTACGAGCAGTACTTC
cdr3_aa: CASSLDSGRANYEQYF

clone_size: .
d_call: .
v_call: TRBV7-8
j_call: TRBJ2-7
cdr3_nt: TGTGCCAGCAGTCCACGGAACGGCCCCTACGAGCAGTACTTC
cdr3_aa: CASSPRNGPYEQYF

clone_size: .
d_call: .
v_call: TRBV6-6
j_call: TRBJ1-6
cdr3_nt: TGTGCCAGCACTCGGGTCCATAATTCACCCCTCCACTTT
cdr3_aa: CASTRVHNSPLHF

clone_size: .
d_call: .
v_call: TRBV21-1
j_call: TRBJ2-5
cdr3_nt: TGTGCCAGCAGCAACCTCGGGGGGACCCAGTACTTC
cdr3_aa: CASSNLGGTQYF

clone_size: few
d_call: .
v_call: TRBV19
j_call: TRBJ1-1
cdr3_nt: TGTGCCAGTAGCTACCCAATGGCAGGGAACACTGAAGCTTTCTTT
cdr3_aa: CASSYPMAGNTEAFF

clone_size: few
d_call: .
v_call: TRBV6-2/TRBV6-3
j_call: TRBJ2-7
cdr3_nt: TGTGCCAGCAGTTACGTCCAGGCGAGAGCCTACGAGCAGTACTTC
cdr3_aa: CASSYVQARAYEQYF

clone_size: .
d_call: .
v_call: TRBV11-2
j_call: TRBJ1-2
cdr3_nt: TGTGCCAGCAGCTCTCCGCTCCGGGACGCCCGAGGGTTTGGCTACACCTTC
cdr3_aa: CASSSPLRDARGFGYTF

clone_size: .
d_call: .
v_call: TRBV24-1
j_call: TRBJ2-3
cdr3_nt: TGTGCCACCAGTGATGAAGTGGGCTCTCCAGATACGCAGTATTTT
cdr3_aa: CATSDEVGSPDTQYF

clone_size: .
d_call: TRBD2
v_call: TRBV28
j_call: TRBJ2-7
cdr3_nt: TGTGCCAGCAGTGCCCCGGGACTAGCGACTTTGAAGCAGTACTTC
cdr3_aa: CASSAPGLATLKQYF

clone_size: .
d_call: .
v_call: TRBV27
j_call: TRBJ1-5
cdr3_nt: TGCGCCAGCAGTTTCGGGGTTAGCAATCAGCCCCAGCATTTT
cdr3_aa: CASSFGVSNQPQHF

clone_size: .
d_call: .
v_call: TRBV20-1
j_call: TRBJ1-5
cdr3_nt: TGCAGTGCGCTGAGGACGGCGGGGAATCAGCCCCAGCATTTT
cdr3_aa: CSALRTAGNQPQHF

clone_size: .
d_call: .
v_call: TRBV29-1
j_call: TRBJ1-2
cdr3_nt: TGCAGCGTTGAAAATCGGTATTATGGCTACACCTTC
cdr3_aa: CSVENRYYGYTF

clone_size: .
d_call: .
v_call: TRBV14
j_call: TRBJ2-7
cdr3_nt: TGTGCCAGCAGCCAAGAGGATCGTGTGGGCAGGGGTCTTAACTACGAGCAGTACTTC
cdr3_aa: CASSQEDRVGRGLNYEQYF

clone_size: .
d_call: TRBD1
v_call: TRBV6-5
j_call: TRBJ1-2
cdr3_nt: TGTGCCAGCAGTTACTGGTCGGGACAGCAGGTCTACACCTTC
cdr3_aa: CASSYWSGQQVYTF

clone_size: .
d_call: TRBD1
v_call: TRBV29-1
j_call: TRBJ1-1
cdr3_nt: TGCAGCGTTGGACAGGGGGCGGGAACTGAAGCTTTCTTT
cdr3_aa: CSVGQGAGTEAFF

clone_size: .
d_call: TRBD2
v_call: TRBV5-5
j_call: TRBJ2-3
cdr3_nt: TGTGCCAGCAGCACGACTAGCGGGAGGAGTTATACGCAGTATTTT
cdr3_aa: CASSTTSGRSYTQYF

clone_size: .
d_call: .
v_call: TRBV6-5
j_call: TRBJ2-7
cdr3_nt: TGTGCCAGCAGTTTGCCGACCGCAGAACAAAACTACGAGCAGTACTTC
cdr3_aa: CASSLPTAEQNYEQYF

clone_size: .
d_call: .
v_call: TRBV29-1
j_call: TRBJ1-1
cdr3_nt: TGCAGCGTTGAAGAGGGTTTGGACACTGAAGCTTTCTTT
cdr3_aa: CSVEEGLDTEAFF

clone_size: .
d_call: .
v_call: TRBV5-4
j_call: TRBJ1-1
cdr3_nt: TGTGCCAGCAGCTTGATCTCCACTGAAGCTTTCTTT
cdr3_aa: CASSLISTEAFF

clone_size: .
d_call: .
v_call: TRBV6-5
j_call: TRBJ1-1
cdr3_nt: TGTGCCAGCAGTGTGACCAAGAGGGCCCCTGAAGCTTTCTTT
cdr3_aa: CASSVTKRAPEAFF

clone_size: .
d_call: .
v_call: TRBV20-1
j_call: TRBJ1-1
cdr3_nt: TGCAGTGCTACGGGTGGGGGTAAAGCTTTCTTT
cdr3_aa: CSATGGGKAFF

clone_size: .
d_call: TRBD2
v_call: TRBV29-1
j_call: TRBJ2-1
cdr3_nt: TGCAGCACCCTAGCGGGAGGGTTCTACAATGAGCAGTTCTTC
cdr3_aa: CSTLAGGFYNEQFF

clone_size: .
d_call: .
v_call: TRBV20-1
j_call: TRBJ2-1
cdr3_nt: TGCAGTGCTAGATCCGTCAACAGTTCCTACAATGAGCAGTTCTTC
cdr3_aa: CSARSVNSSYNEQFF

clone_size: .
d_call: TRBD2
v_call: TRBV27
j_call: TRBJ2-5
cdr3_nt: TGTGCCAGCAGTTTAGGATGGACTAGCCAAGAGACCCAGTACTTC
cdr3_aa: CASSLGWTSQETQYF

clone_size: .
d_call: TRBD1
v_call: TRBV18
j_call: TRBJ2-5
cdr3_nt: TGTGCCAGCTCACCAACAGCACCTTTGGGACAGGCGGGAGAGACCCAGTACTTC
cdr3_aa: CASSPTAPLGQAGETQYF

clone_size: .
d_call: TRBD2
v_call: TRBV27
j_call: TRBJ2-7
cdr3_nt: TGTGCCAGCAGTTTAGTCGCGGGAGGGAAGGAGCAGTACTTC
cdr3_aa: CASSLVAGGKEQYF

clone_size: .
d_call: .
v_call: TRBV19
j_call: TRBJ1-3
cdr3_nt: TGTGCCACCGTAGGACATGGAAACACCATATATTTT
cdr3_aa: CATVGHGNTIYF

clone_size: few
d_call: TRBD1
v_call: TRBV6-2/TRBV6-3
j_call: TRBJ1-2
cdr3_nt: TGTGCCAGCAGACAGGGGAATGGCTACACCTTC
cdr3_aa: CASRQGNGYTF